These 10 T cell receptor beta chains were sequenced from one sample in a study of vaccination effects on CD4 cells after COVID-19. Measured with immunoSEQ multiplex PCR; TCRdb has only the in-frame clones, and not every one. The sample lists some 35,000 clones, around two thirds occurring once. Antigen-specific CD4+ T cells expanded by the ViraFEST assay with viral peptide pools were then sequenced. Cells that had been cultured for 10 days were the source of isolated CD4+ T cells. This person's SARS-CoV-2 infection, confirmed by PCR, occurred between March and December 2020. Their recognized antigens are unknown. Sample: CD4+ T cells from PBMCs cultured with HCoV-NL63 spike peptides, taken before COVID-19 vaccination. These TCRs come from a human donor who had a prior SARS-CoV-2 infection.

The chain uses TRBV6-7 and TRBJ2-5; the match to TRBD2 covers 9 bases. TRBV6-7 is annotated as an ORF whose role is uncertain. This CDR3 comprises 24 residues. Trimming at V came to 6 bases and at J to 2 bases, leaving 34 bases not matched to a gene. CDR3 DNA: TGTGCCAGCAGACCCGAGATCGGCGGGGGAAGGGAATACGTAGCGGGAGTGTGGCAAGAGACCCAGTACTTC. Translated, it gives CASRPEIGGGREYVAGVWQETQYF.

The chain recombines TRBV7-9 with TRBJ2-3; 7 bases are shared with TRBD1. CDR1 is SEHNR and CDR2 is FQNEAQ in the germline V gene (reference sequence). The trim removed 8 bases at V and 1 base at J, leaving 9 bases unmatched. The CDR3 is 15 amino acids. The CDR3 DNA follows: TGTGCCAGCCTCCCCGGAGGACAGGGCACAGATACGCAGTATTTT. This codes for CASLPGGQGTDTQYF.

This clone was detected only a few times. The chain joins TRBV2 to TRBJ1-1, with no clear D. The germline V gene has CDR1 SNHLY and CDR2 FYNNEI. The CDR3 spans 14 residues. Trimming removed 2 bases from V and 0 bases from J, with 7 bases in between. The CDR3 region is CASSELQLNTEAFF. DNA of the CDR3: TGTGCCAGCAGTGAATTACAGTTGAACACTGAAGCTTTCTTT.

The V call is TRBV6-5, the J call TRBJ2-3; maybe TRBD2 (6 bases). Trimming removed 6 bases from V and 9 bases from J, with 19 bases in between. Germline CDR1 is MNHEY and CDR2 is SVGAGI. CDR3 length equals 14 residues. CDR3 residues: CASRERADGYTQYF. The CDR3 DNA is TGTGCCAGCAGGGAGCGGGCCGACGGGTACACGCAGTATTTT.

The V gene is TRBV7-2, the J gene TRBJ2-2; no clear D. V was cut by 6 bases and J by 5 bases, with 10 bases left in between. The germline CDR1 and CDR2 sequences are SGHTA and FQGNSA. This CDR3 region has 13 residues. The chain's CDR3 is CASRPSRTGELFF. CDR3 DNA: TGTGCCAGCAGACCCTCCCGAACCGGGGAGCTGTTTTTT.

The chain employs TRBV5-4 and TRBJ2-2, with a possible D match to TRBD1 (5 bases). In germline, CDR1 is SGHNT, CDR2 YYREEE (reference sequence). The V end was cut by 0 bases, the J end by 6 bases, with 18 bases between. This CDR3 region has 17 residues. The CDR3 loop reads CASSLGGAYGVAGELFF. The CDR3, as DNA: TGTGCCAGCAGCTTGGGGGGCGCATACGGTGTCGCCGGGGAGCTGTTTTTT.

CDR3: CAWTHDRARRAFF. CDR3 coding DNA: TGTGCCTGGACCCACGACAGGGCTCGACGGGCTTTCTTT. This rearrangement joins TRBV30 to TRBJ1-1; 7 bases fit TRBD1. Trimming at V came to 4 bases and at J to 11 bases, leaving 13 bases not matched to a gene. From germline, CDR1 is GTSNPN and CDR2 SVGIG (reference sequence). The CDR3 loop spans 13 amino acids.

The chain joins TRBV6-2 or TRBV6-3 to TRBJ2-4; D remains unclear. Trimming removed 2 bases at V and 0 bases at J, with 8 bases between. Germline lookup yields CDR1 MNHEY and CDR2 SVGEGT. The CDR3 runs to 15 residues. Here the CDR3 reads CASSYGPLAKNIQYF. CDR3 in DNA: TGTGCCAGCAGTTACGGGCCCCTAGCCAAAAACATTCAGTACTTC.

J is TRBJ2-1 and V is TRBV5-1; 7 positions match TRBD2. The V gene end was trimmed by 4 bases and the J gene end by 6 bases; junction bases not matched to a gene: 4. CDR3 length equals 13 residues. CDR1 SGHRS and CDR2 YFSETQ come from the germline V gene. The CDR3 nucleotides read TGCGCCAGCAGCATGACGGGGGGCAATGAGCAGTTCTTC. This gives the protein CASSMTGGNEQFF. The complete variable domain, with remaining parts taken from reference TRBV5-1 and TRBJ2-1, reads KAGVTQTPRYLIKTRGQQVTLSCSPISGHRSVSWYQQTPGQGLQFLFEYFSETQRNKGNFPGRFSGRQFSNSRSEMNVSTLELGDSALYLCASSMTGGNEQFFGPGTRLTVL.

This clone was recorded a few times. DNA for the CDR3: TGCGCCAGCAGCGCAAGGACAGGGAACACCGGGGAGCTGTTTTTT. This translates into CASSARTGNTGELFF. The J gene is TRBJ2-2, the V gene TRBV5-1, with 7 bases identical to TRBD1. This CDR3 is built from 15 residues. The germline gives CDR1 SGHRS, CDR2 YFSETQ. The junction had 4 bases not matched to a gene; V was cut back by 4 bases and J by 1 base.